The entry that follows covers one T cell receptor (beta chain) sequence. CDR3 size: 20 residues. Authors' data handling: Estimation of nucleated cell counts relied on the amplification of reference gene primers. Libraries were prepared by immunoSEQ multiplex PCR; TCRdb keeps only in-frame clonotypes and omits some of them. The D gene and trimming were derived from the DNA, and the V and J assignments and clone size from that table. Here the sample spans 230,000 or so clones, around 84% being singletons. This sample stems from a study of blood T cell repertoires in COVID-19. Study-wide context: The United States, Italy and Spain supplied acute and convalescent COVID-19 samples.

Sequencing was done on a sample of peripheral blood. The V and J genes are TRBV21-1 and TRBJ2-3; the D segment call TRBD2 is taken from the table without a DNA check. TRBV21-1 is assigned pseudogene status. This clonotype originated in a man aged 35 to 55 who had recovered from COVID-19. The CDR3 nucleotides are TGTGCCAGCAGCAAAGCCTCGGTCCTTCACGGGGGGGCGTACACAGATACGCAGTATTTT. Encoded protein: CASSKASVLHGGAYTDTQYF.